Sequencing of this TCR beta chain was carried out in a study of blood T cells in healthy people across ages. It was approximately 10 milliliters of peripheral blood that were drawn from each donor. Study-level points and caveats: Naive and antigen-experienced cells could not be conclusively compared, given unsorted PBMCs. No one knew whether donors had CMV, which possibly confounded expanded clonotype changes.

The CDR3 has 19 residues. Trimming cost V 1 base and J 1 base; bases outside gene matches: 8. From germline, CDR1 is MNHNS and CDR2 SASEGT. Next came a second PCR, run for about 7 to 12 cycles, which used a sample-barcoded 5' primer along with a J-beta primer mix. Each cDNA molecule carried a tag from a template-switch adaptor that contained 12 random nucleotides. From the 5' RACE reads, TCRdb called clonotypes with MiXCR, one entry per CDR3 protein. The top ten hold roughly two fifths of the sample, which has roughly 800,000 distinct CDR3 sequences, 53% seen once. As regards this clonotype: Its cognate antigen is unknown.

V is TRBV6-1 and J is TRBJ2-6; the match to TRBD2 covers 9 bases. The sample taken for sequencing was blood. The receptor comes from a man older than 75 in good health. CDR3 coding DNA: TGTGCCAGCAGTGAAGGTGGTAGCGGGAGTGCATCTGGGGCCAACGTCCTGACTTTC. It codes for CASSEGGSGSASGANVLTF.